The 15 T cell receptor beta chains in this list originate from one sample, sequenced in a study of blood T cell repertoires in COVID-19. Assay used: immunoSEQ multiplex PCR; TCRdb lists only in-frame clones, some missing. The table records about 190,000 clones, roughly 80% of them present only once. The sample was peripheral blood. These receptors were taken from a human donor in a cohort sampled during active COVID-19.

The CDR3 is CTSSLVDRGPSF. The DNA of the CDR3 is TGCACCAGCAGCCTGGTTGACAGGGGACCTTCTTTC. The J gene is TRBJ1-2, the V gene TRBV1; no DNA check was done on the table's D call, TRBD1. TRBV1 is noted as a pseudogene. The CDR3 runs 12 residues.

This clone was recorded once. CDR3 DNA sequence: TGCGCCAGCAGGCCCCGGGACAGGGATCGCAATAATTCACCCCTCCACTTT. Translating it yields CASRPRDRDRNNSPLHF. The rearrangement joins TRBV4-1 to TRBJ1-6; 9 nucleotides match TRBD1. V dropped 6 bases and J dropped 5; count of bases not matched to a gene: 11. Germline V gene data show CDR1 as MGHRA and CDR2 as YSYEKL. CDR3 length equals 17 residues.

This sequence joins TRBV27 and TRBJ2-2; the match to TRBD2 covers 8 bases. CDR3 size: 15 residues. Germline V lookup: CDR1 MNHEY, CDR2 SMNVEV (reference sequence). V gave up 3 bases and J gave up 6 bases; unmatched junction bases: 6. CDR3 amino acids: CASSFQAGVAGELFF. CDR3 sequence (DNA): TGTGCCAGCAGTTTCCAAGCGGGAGTGGCCGGGGAGCTGTTTTTT.

The gene calls are TRBV9 and TRBJ2-5, with 7 bases that match TRBD2. The germline CDR1 and CDR2 sequences are SGDLS and YYNGEE. CDR3 size: 16 residues. The V and J ends lost 4 bases and 4 bases, in that order; junction bases with no gene match: 13. The CDR3 reads CASSLGWEGRGETQYF. In nucleotides, the CDR3 is TGTGCCAGCAGCCTAGGGTGGGAGGGCCGTGGAGAGACCCAGTACTTC.

V usage is TRBV6-1 and J usage is TRBJ2-7; TRBD2 agrees at 7 bases. This CDR3 comprises 15 residues. Germline V gives CDR1 MNHNS, CDR2 SASEGT. Unmatched junction bases numbered 8, after V lost 2 bases and J lost 4 bases. For the CDR3, the DNA is TGTGCCAGCAGTGAATCGTGGCGGGGGAGTTACGAGCAGTACGTC. The encoded protein is CASSESWRGSYEQYV.

The chain combines TRBV30 with TRBJ1-2; 8 positions match TRBD1. This CDR3 comprises 14 residues. The V and J ends lost 4 bases and 8 bases, in that order; junction bases with no gene match: 12. Looked up from germline, CDR1 is GTSNPN and CDR2 is SVGIG (reference sequence). CDR3 bases: TGTGCCTGGAATGTACGTGGACAGGGAAAAGGCTACACCTTC. Amino acid sequence: CAWNVRGQGKGYTF.

This clone appeared many times. V is TRBV27 and J is TRBJ2-2; 8 bases agree with TRBD2. V dropped 4 bases and J dropped 1; count of bases not matched to a gene: 8. Germline CDR1 is MNHEY and CDR2 is SMNVEV (reference sequence). This CDR3 spans 17 amino acids. CDR3 region: CASSSLLAGMNTGELFF. CDR3 sequence (DNA): TGTGCCAGCAGTTCTCTCTTAGCGGGGATGAACACCGGGGAGCTGTTTTTT.

The genes are TRBV5-1 and TRBJ1-1; 9 nucleotides agree with TRBD1. Per the germline V gene, CDR1 is SGHRS and CDR2 is YFSETQ. The length of the CDR3 is 14 residues. V shed 6 bases, J shed 5 bases, and the junction held 8 bases outside the gene matches. The CDR3 loop reads CASTPGTGRTEAFF. CDR3 bases: TGCGCCAGCACCCCCGGGACAGGGAGGACTGAAGCTTTCTTT.

The CDR3 sequence is CASSQVPRGIGIQYF. The CDR3 nucleotides are TGTGCCAGCAGCCAAGTTCCCAGGGGTATTGGCATTCAGTACTTC. The V and J genes are TRBV3-1 (or the pseudogene TRBV3-2) and TRBJ2-4; D possibly corresponds to TRBD1 (6 bases). This CDR3 has 15 amino acids. Trimming pared 1 base from V and 9 bases from J, leaving 16 bases between. In germline, CDR1 is LGHDT, CDR2 YNNKEL (reference sequence).

The sample holds a few counts of this clone. The V call is TRBV14, the J call TRBJ2-5, with TRBD2 matching over 10 bases. The germline V gene has CDR1 SGHDN and CDR2 FVKESK. After removal of 4 bases from V and 4 bases from J, the junction contained 0 bases not matched to a gene. This CDR3 comprises 13 residues. The CDR3 DNA reads as TGTGCCAGCAGCCTAGCGGGAGGAGAGACCCAGTACTTC. Translating it yields CASSLAGGETQYF. Filled out from reference TRBV14 and TRBJ2-5, the complete variable domain reads EAGVTQFPSHSVIEKGQTVTLRCDPISGHDNLYWYRRVMGKEIKFLLHFVKESKQDESGMPNNRFLAERTGGTYSTLKVQPAELEDSGVYFCASSLAGGETQYFGPGTRLLVL.

This clone has just one count. The chain combines TRBV28 with TRBJ2-1; no clear D gene. The CDR3 is 19 amino acids. The germline gives CDR1 MDHEN, CDR2 SYDVKM. Trimming pared 7 bases from V and 0 bases from J, leaving 25 bases between. The CDR3 nucleotides are TGTGCCAGCACCGCTCCCCCTGGCGACTCCGAGAGCTCCTACAATGAGCAGTTCTTC. It specifies CASTAPPGDSESSYNEQFF.

CDR3 residues: CASKVGAGGRAFF. CDR3 bases: TGTGCCAGCAAAGTGGGGGCGGGGGGCCGAGCTTTCTTT. The V call is TRBV6-5, the J call TRBJ1-1; D might be TRBD1 (6 bases). The length of the CDR3 is 13 residues. V lost 7 bases and J 10 bases, leaving 19 bases between the germline ends. CDR1 is MNHEY, CDR2 SVGAGI, per germline.

CDR3 DNA: TGTGCCAGCAGCTTAGGGGCGGGGGGCAATGAGCAGTTCTTC. Protein: CASSLGAGGNEQFF. The chain has TRBV7-9 and TRBJ2-1; TRBD2 matches at 8 bases. Germline CDR1 SEHNR, CDR2 FQNEAQ (reference sequence). Trimming removed 1 base from V and 6 bases from J; junction bases left unmatched: 2. The CDR3 runs to 14 residues.

The gene calls are TRBV5-1 and TRBJ2-3; 12 nucleotides agree with TRBD2. In germline, CDR1 is SGHRS, CDR2 YFSETQ. This CDR3 has 16 amino acids. V trimming: 4 bases; J trimming: 1 base; junction bases outside the gene matches: 4. In DNA, the CDR3 is TGCGCCAGCAGCCCCCGGACTAGCGGGGGCACAGATACGCAGTATTTT. Its translation: CASSPRTSGGTDTQYF.

This chain joins TRBV3-1 (or the pseudogene TRBV3-2) and TRBJ2-7; 13 nucleotides match TRBD2. The CDR3 loop spans 17 amino acids. Per the germline V gene, CDR1 is LGHDT and CDR2 is YNNKEL (reference sequence). The trim removed 3 bases at V and 2 bases at J, leaving 7 bases unmatched. The CDR3 nucleotides read TGTGCCAGCAGCCAGTGGACTAGCGGGAGATGGGCCTACGAGCAGTACTTC. It translates to CASSQWTSGRWAYEQYF.